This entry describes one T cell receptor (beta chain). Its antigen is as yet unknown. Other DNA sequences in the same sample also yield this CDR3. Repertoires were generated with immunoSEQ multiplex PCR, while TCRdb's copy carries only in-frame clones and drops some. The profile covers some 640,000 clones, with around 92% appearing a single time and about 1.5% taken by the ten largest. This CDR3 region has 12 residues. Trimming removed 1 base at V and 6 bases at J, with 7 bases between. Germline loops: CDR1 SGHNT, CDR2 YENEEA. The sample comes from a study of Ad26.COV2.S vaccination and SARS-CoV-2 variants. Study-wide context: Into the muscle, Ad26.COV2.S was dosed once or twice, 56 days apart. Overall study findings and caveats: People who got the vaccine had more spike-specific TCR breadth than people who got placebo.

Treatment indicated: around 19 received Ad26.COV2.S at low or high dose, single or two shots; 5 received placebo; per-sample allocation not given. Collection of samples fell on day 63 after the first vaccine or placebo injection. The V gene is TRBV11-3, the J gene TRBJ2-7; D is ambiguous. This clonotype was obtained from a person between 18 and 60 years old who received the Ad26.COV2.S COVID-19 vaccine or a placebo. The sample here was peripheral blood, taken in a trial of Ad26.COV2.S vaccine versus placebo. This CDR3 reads CASSLVPGEQYF. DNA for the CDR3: TGTGCCAGCAGCTTAGTTCCGGGCGAGCAGTACTTC.